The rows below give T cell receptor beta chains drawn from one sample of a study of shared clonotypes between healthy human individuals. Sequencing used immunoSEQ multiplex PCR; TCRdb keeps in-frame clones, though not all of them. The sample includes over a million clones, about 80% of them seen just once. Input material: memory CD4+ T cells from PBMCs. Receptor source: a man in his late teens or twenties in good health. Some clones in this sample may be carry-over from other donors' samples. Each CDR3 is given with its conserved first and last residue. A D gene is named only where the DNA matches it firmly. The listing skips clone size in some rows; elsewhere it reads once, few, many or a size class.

CDR3nt: TGTGCCAGCCGAATGGGGGACAGGAACACTGAAGCTTTCTTT
CDR3aa: CASRMGDRNTEAFF
abundance: NA
v_gene: TRBV5-6
j_gene: TRBJ1-1
d_gene: TRBD1
len: 14

CDR3nt: TGCGCCAGCAGCCCCGGACGCCCTGGAAGGGACGAGCAGTACTTC
CDR3aa: CASSPGRPGRDEQYF
abundance: NA
v_gene: TRBV5-1
j_gene: TRBJ2-7
d_gene: NA
len: 15

CDR3nt: TGTGCCAGCAGCGCCGGGACAGGGGTCACCGGGGAGCTGTTTTTT
CDR3aa: CASSAGTGVTGELFF
abundance: NA
v_gene: TRBV11-1
j_gene: TRBJ2-2
d_gene: TRBD1
len: 15

CDR3nt: TGTGCCAGCAGCCCGAGGGAGAGTGCCTACGAGCAGTACTTC
CDR3aa: CASSPRESAYEQYF
abundance: NA
v_gene: TRBV7-8
j_gene: TRBJ2-7
d_gene: NA
len: 14

CDR3nt: TGCGCCAGCAGCCCCGACATGAACACTGAAGCTTTCTTT
CDR3aa: CASSPDMNTEAFF
abundance: NA
v_gene: TRBV5-1
j_gene: TRBJ1-1
d_gene: NA
len: 13

CDR3nt: TGCGCCAGCAGCTCTACAGGGGGCGGGCAGTACTTC
CDR3aa: CASSSTGGGQYF
abundance: NA
v_gene: TRBV5-1
j_gene: TRBJ2-7
d_gene: TRBD1
len: 12

CDR3nt: TGTGCCAGCAGCTTAGTAGGGTCGACTCACATTCAGTACTTC
CDR3aa: CASSLVGSTHIQYF
abundance: NA
v_gene: TRBV11-2
j_gene: TRBJ2-4
d_gene: NA
len: 14

CDR3nt: TGCGCCAGCAGCCAAGTAGCGGGGGAGCCCCAGCATTTT
CDR3aa: CASSQVAGEPQHF
abundance: NA
v_gene: TRBV4-1
j_gene: TRBJ1-5
d_gene: NA
len: 13

CDR3nt: TGTGCCAGCTCACCCGGGACTAGCGACGAGCAGTACTTC
CDR3aa: CASSPGTSDEQYF
abundance: NA
v_gene: TRBV18
j_gene: TRBJ2-7
d_gene: TRBD2
len: 13

CDR3nt: TGTGCCAGCAGTTCAAAGACAGGGGGCTATGGCTACACCTTC
CDR3aa: CASSSKTGGYGYTF
abundance: NA
v_gene: TRBV28
j_gene: TRBJ1-2
d_gene: TRBD1
len: 14

CDR3nt: TGTGCCAGCAGCCAAGGTGGACCGAATCAGCCCCAGCATTTT
CDR3aa: CASSQGGPNQPQHF
abundance: NA
v_gene: TRBV14
j_gene: TRBJ1-5
d_gene: NA
len: 14

CDR3nt: TGCGCCAGCAGCTTGCCTGGAGAAGAGACCCAGTACTTC
CDR3aa: CASSLPGEETQYF
abundance: many
v_gene: TRBV5-1
j_gene: TRBJ2-5
d_gene: NA
len: 13

CDR3nt: TGTGCCAGTAGTAGGACAGGGGTTGAAGCTTTCTTT
CDR3aa: CASSRTGVEAFF
abundance: NA
v_gene: TRBV19
j_gene: TRBJ1-1
d_gene: TRBD1
len: 12

CDR3nt: TGTGCCAGCAGTGAGTCCCAGGCCATCTACGAGCAGTACTTC
CDR3aa: CASSESQAIYEQYF
abundance: NA
v_gene: TRBV6-1
j_gene: TRBJ2-7
d_gene: NA
len: 14

CDR3nt: TGTGCCAGCAGCTTGCCAATAGGCAACCAGAATGAGCAGTTCTTC
CDR3aa: CASSLPIGNQNEQFF
abundance: NA
v_gene: TRBV5-4
j_gene: TRBJ2-1
d_gene: NA
len: 15

CDR3nt: TGCAGCGCCCGGGACACCTACTACGAGCAGTACTTC
CDR3aa: CSARDTYYEQYF
abundance: NA
v_gene: TRBV29-1
j_gene: TRBJ2-7
d_gene: NA
len: 12

CDR3nt: TGTGCCAGCAGCTATCAACCAGACTCCTACAATGAGCAGTTCTTC
CDR3aa: CASSYQPDSYNEQFF
abundance: once
v_gene: TRBV11-2
j_gene: TRBJ2-1
d_gene: NA
len: 15

CDR3nt: TGTGCCAGCAGTGGGGGACAGGGTTATGGCTACACCTTC
CDR3aa: CASSGGQGYGYTF
abundance: NA
v_gene: TRBV6-4
j_gene: TRBJ1-2
d_gene: TRBD1
len: 13

CDR3nt: TGTGCCACTAAGAACCGGGAGGCTACAGATACGCAGTATTTT
CDR3aa: CATKNREATDTQYF
abundance: NA
v_gene: TRBV19
j_gene: TRBJ2-3
d_gene: TRBD2
len: 14

CDR3nt: TGTGCCAGCAACGACATCCGGTCTGCAACAGATACGCAGTATTTT
CDR3aa: CASNDIRSATDTQYF
abundance: NA
v_gene: TRBV9
j_gene: TRBJ2-3
d_gene: NA
len: 15

CDR3nt: TGTGCCAGCAGTTTATCAGGGAATTCCTACGAGCAGTACTTC
CDR3aa: CASSLSGNSYEQYF
abundance: once
v_gene: TRBV6-5
j_gene: TRBJ2-7
d_gene: NA
len: 14

CDR3nt: TGCGCCAGCAGCCAAGAAGGCAGCGGGCGCCAAGAGACCCAGTACTTC
CDR3aa: CASSQEGSGRQETQYF
abundance: NA
v_gene: TRBV4-1
j_gene: TRBJ2-5
d_gene: NA
len: 16

CDR3nt: TGCGCCAGCAGCTTGAGTGGACTAGACAGTTACGAGCAGTACTTC
CDR3aa: CASSLSGLDSYEQYF
abundance: NA
v_gene: TRBV5-1
j_gene: TRBJ2-7
d_gene: TRBD2
len: 15

CDR3nt: TGTGCCAGCAGTACTTGGGACAGGGGGAACGAGCAGTACTTC
CDR3aa: CASSTWDRGNEQYF
abundance: NA
v_gene: TRBV28
j_gene: TRBJ2-7
d_gene: TRBD1
len: 14

CDR3nt: TGTGCCAGCAGCCTGGTAGCGGGAAACACCGGGGAGCTGTTTTTT
CDR3aa: CASSLVAGNTGELFF
abundance: once
v_gene: TRBV7-2
j_gene: TRBJ2-2
d_gene: TRBD2
len: 15

CDR3nt: TGTGCCAGCAGTGGACTGATACTCACAGATACGCAGTATTTT
CDR3aa: CASSGLILTDTQYF
abundance: NA
v_gene: TRBV28
j_gene: TRBJ2-3
d_gene: NA
len: 14

CDR3nt: TGTGCCAGCAGCACCTTAGGCTACGAGCAGTACTTC
CDR3aa: CASSTLGYEQYF
abundance: NA
v_gene: TRBV7-9
j_gene: TRBJ2-7
d_gene: NA
len: 12

CDR3nt: TGTGCCAGCAGCCGGACCGGGACTAGCGGGATGCCGGGCGAGCAGTACTTC
CDR3aa: CASSRTGTSGMPGEQYF
abundance: NA
v_gene: TRBV4-2
j_gene: TRBJ2-7
d_gene: TRBD2
len: 17

CDR3nt: TGCAGCGTTGTAGGCGGGAGGACCAAAGAGACCCAGTACTTC
CDR3aa: CSVVGGRTKETQYF
abundance: NA
v_gene: TRBV29-1
j_gene: TRBJ2-5
d_gene: TRBD2
len: 14

CDR3nt: TGTGCCCGCCATAGCGAACTCCGGGACACCGAGACCTACGAGCAGTACTTC
CDR3aa: CARHSELRDTETYEQYF
abundance: NA
v_gene: TRBV7-6
j_gene: TRBJ2-7
d_gene: NA
len: 17

CDR3nt: TGTGCCAGCAGCTTAGGGAAAGGGACAGGGTTCTACGAGCAGTACTTC
CDR3aa: CASSLGKGTGFYEQYF
abundance: once
v_gene: TRBV7-9
j_gene: TRBJ2-7
d_gene: TRBD1
len: 16

CDR3nt: TGTGCCAGCGGGAGTCGGGACAGGGGAGGGCACACCATATATTTT
CDR3aa: CASGSRDRGGHTIYF
abundance: NA
v_gene: TRBV7-6
j_gene: TRBJ1-3
d_gene: TRBD1
len: 15

CDR3nt: TGTGCCAGCAGCCCCGGGACCTCCTACAATGAGCAGTTCTTC
CDR3aa: CASSPGTSYNEQFF
abundance: NA
v_gene: TRBV2
j_gene: TRBJ2-1
d_gene: NA
len: 14

CDR3nt: TGTGCCAGCAGCGGGGGGACAGGGGGCCAACAGCCCCAGCATTTT
CDR3aa: CASSGGTGGQQPQHF
abundance: few
v_gene: TRBV2
j_gene: TRBJ1-5
d_gene: TRBD1
len: 15

CDR3nt: TGTGCCAGCATTCGCCCGGGACAGGGGCTTTATGGCTACACCTTC
CDR3aa: CASIRPGQGLYGYTF
abundance: few
v_gene: TRBV6-1
j_gene: TRBJ1-2
d_gene: TRBD1
len: 15

CDR3nt: TGTGCCAGCAGCGGGGGCGACTCCTATGGCTACACCTTC
CDR3aa: CASSGGDSYGYTF
abundance: NA
v_gene: TRBV9
j_gene: TRBJ1-2
d_gene: NA
len: 13

CDR3nt: TGTGCCAGCAGTTTTTCTTTCGGGACCAAGCCCTACGAGCAGTACTTC
CDR3aa: CASSFSFGTKPYEQYF
abundance: NA
v_gene: TRBV28
j_gene: TRBJ2-7
d_gene: NA
len: 16

CDR3nt: TGTGCCAGCAGTTTATCGTATAGGACTAGCGCCTCCTACGAGCAGTACTTC
CDR3aa: CASSLSYRTSASYEQYF
abundance: NA
v_gene: TRBV27
j_gene: TRBJ2-7
d_gene: TRBD2
len: 17

CDR3nt: TGTGCCAGCAGCCTTATAGACTCCTACGAGCAGTACTTC
CDR3aa: CASSLIDSYEQYF
abundance: NA
v_gene: TRBV13
j_gene: TRBJ2-7
d_gene: NA
len: 13

CDR3nt: TGTGCCAGCAGTGAATTCAGGGGTCGGCGCCTGTCCTACGAGCAGTACTTC
CDR3aa: CASSEFRGRRLSYEQYF
abundance: NA
v_gene: TRBV2
j_gene: TRBJ2-7
d_gene: NA
len: 17